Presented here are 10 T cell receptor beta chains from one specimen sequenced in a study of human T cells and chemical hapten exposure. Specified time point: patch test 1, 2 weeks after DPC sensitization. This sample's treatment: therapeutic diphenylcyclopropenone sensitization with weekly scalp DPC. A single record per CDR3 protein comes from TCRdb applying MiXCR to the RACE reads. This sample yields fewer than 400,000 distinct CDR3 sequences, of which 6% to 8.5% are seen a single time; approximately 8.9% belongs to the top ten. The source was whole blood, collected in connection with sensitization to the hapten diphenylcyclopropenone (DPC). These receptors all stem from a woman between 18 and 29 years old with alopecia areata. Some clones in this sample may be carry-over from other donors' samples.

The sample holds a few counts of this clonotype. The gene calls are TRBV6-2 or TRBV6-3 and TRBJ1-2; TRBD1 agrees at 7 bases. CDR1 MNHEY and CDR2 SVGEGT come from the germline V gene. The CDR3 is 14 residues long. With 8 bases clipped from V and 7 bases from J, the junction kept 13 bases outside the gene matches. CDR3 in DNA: TGTGCCAGCTCCGACTACGACAGGGCGCGTGGCTACACCTTC. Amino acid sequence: CASSDYDRARGYTF.

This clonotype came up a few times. The CDR3 region is CSARQGAKGYTF. DNA for the CDR3: TGCAGTGCTAGACAGGGGGCCAAAGGCTACACCTTC. This chain links TRBV20-1 with TRBJ1-2; 8 positions agree with TRBD1. V was clipped by 2 bases and J by 8 bases; unmatched bases: 4. This CDR3 comprises 12 residues. The germline CDR1 and CDR2 sequences are DFQATT and SNEGSKA (reference sequence).

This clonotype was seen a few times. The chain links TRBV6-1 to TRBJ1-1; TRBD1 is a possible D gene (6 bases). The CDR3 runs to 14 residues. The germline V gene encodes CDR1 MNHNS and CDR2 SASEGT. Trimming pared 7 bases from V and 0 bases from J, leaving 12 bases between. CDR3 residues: CASIWGGMNTEAFF. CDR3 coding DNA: TGTGCCAGCATTTGGGGGGGCATGAACACTGAAGCTTTCTTT.

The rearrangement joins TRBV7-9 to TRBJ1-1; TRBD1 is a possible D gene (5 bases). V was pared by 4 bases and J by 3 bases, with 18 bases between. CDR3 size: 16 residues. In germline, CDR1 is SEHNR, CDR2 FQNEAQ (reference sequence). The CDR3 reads CASSSGGASGYTEAFF. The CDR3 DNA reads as TGTGCCAGCAGCTCAGGAGGGGCTTCCGGCTACACTGAAGCTTTCTTT.

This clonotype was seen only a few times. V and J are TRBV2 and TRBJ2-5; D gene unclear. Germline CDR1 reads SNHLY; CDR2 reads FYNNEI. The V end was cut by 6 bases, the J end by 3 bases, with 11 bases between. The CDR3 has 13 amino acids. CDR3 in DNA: TGTGCCAGCAGCTTCGACATGAAAGAGACCCAGTACTTC. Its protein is CASSFDMKETQYF.

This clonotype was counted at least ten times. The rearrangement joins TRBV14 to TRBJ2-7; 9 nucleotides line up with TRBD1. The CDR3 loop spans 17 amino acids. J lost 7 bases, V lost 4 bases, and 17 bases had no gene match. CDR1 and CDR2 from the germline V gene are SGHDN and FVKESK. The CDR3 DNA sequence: TGTGCCAGCAGCCGCCTACCGCTCGGGACAGGGTCCCCGGAGCAGTACTTC. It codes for CASSRLPLGTGSPEQYF.

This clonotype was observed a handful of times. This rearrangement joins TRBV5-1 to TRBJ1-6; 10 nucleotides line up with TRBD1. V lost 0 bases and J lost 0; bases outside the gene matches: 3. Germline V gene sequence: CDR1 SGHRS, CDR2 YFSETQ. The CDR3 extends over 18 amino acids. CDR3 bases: TGCGCCAGCAGCTTGGCGGGACAGGGGAGCTCCTATAATTCACCCCTCCACTTT. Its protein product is CASSLAGQGSSYNSPLHF.

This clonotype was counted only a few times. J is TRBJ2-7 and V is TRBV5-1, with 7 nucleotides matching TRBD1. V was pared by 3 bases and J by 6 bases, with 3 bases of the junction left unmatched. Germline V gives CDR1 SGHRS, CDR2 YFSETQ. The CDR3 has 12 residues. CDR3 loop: CASSSQGVEQYF. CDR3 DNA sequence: TGCGCCAGCAGCTCTCAGGGGGTCGAGCAGTACTTC. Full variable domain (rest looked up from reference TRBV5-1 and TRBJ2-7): KAGVTQTPRYLIKTRGQQVTLSCSPISGHRSVSWYQQTPGQGLQFLFEYFSETQRNKGNFPGRFSGRQFSNSRSEMNVSTLELGDSALYLCASSSQGVEQYFGPGTRLTVT.

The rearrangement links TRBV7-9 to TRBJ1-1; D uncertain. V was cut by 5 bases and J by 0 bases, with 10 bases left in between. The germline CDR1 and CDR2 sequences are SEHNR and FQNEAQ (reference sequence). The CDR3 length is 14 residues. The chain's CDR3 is CASSPLQLNTEAFF. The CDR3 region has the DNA TGTGCCAGCAGCCCTCTCCAATTGAACACTGAAGCTTTCTTT. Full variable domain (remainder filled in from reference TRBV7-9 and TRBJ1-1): DTGVSQNPRHKITKRGQNVTFRCDPISEHNRLYWYRQTLGQGPEFLTYFQNEAQLEKSRLLSDRFSAERPKGSFSTLEIQRTEQGDSAMYLCASSPLQLNTEAFFGQGTRLTVV.

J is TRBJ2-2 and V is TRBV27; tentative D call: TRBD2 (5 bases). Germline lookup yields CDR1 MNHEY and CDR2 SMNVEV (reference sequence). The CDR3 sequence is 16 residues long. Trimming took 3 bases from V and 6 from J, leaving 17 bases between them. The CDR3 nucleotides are TGTGCCAGCAGTTTGGTGGGTGAGGGTCCGGCCGGGGAGCTGTTTTTT. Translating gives CASSLVGEGPAGELFF.